The rows below give T cell receptor beta chains drawn from one sample of a study of cytomegalovirus exposure and HLA in healthy donors. Sequencing was performed with immunoSEQ multiplex PCR; in TCRdb, only in-frame clones are kept and a portion is missing. The sample holds roughly 110,000 clones, about 70% seen once. Sequenced material: PBMCs. Receptors originate from a woman between 45 and 60 years old in good health and CMV-seropositive. CDR3s include the opening cysteine and the closing phenylalanine or tryptophan. Each record gives: V gene, J gene, clone size, D gene, CDR3 protein, CDR3 DNA. The D gene is left open where the match is weak. Clone size is given for some rows only: seen once, a few or many times, or a class if the clone is expanded.

v_gene: TRBV4-2; j_gene: TRBJ2-2; abundance: NA; d_gene: TRBD2; CDR3aa: CASSQEPFSGGANTGELFF; CDR3nt: TGTGCCAGCAGCCAAGAACCCTTTAGCGGGGGGGCGAACACCGGGGAGCTGTTTTTT
v_gene: TRBV29-1; j_gene: TRBJ1-2; abundance: NA; d_gene: NA; CDR3aa: CSVDAAPDGYAF; CDR3nt: TGCAGCGTTGATGCGGCCCCAGACGGCTACGCCTTC
v_gene: TRBV28; j_gene: TRBJ2-2; abundance: NA; d_gene: TRBD1; CDR3aa: CASSWRRGQVNTGELFF; CDR3nt: TGTGCCAGCAGTTGGCGGCGGGGACAGGTGAACACCGGGGAGCTGTTTTTT
v_gene: TRBV7-6; j_gene: TRBJ1-1; abundance: NA; d_gene: NA; CDR3aa: CASSARHMNTEAFF; CDR3nt: TGTGCCAGCAGCGCCCGACACATGAACACTGAAGCTTTCTTT
v_gene: TRBV7-2; j_gene: TRBJ1-6; abundance: NA; d_gene: NA; CDR3aa: CASSLGIQINSPLHF; CDR3nt: TGTGCCAGCAGCTTAGGAATCCAGATTAATTCACCCCTCCACTTT
v_gene: TRBV6-1; j_gene: TRBJ2-7; abundance: once; d_gene: NA; CDR3aa: CASKGVSYSYEQYF; CDR3nt: TGTGCCAGCAAAGGAGTGTCCTATTCCTACGAGCAGTACTTC
v_gene: TRBV7-8; j_gene: TRBJ1-6; abundance: NA; d_gene: NA; CDR3aa: CASSTRLSDNSPLHF; CDR3nt: TGTGCCAGCAGCACGCGTTTGTCTGATAATTCACCCCTCCACTTT
v_gene: TRBV7-8; j_gene: TRBJ1-2; abundance: NA; d_gene: NA; CDR3aa: CASSLIGGASGYTF; CDR3nt: TGTGCCAGCAGCTTAATTGGGGGCGCAAGTGGCTACACCTTC
v_gene: TRBV7-6; j_gene: TRBJ1-6; abundance: few; d_gene: NA; CDR3aa: CASSNGGGVSPLHF; CDR3nt: TGTGCCAGCAGCAATGGGGGAGGGGTGTCACCCCTCCACTTT
v_gene: TRBV28; j_gene: TRBJ2-2; abundance: NA; d_gene: NA; CDR3aa: CASSLAGGRDGELFF; CDR3nt: TGTGCCAGCAGTTTAGCTGGGGGCAGAGACGGGGAGCTGTTTTTT
v_gene: TRBV18; j_gene: TRBJ1-2; abundance: NA; d_gene: TRBD1; CDR3aa: CASSPSQGGANYGYTF; CDR3nt: TGTGCCAGCTCACCAAGCCAGGGGGGAGCTAACTATGGCTACACCTTC
v_gene: TRBV27; j_gene: TRBJ2-7; abundance: NA; d_gene: NA; CDR3aa: CASSLPSYEQYF; CDR3nt: TGTGCCAGCAGTCTCCCTTCCTACGAGCAGTACTTC
v_gene: TRBV7-3; j_gene: TRBJ2-1; abundance: NA; d_gene: TRBD2; CDR3aa: CASSLELAGLNEQFF; CDR3nt: TGTGCCAGCAGCTTAGAGCTAGCGGGGTTAAATGAGCAGTTCTTC
v_gene: TRBV11-1; j_gene: TRBJ1-6; abundance: NA; d_gene: TRBD1; CDR3aa: CASSSFRDSSTPLHF; CDR3nt: TGTGCCAGCAGCTCCTTCCGGGACAGTTCTACACCCCTCCACTTT
v_gene: TRBV7-6; j_gene: TRBJ2-1; abundance: NA; d_gene: NA; CDR3aa: CASSRRGSLYNEQFF; CDR3nt: TGTGCCAGCAGCCGACGGGGGTCCCTCTACAATGAGCAGTTCTTC
v_gene: TRBV20-1; j_gene: TRBJ2-5; abundance: NA; d_gene: NA; CDR3aa: CSVRLRETQYF; CDR3nt: TGCAGTGTTCGATTGCGGGAGACCCAGTACTTC
v_gene: TRBV6-6; j_gene: TRBJ2-1; abundance: once; d_gene: TRBD2; CDR3aa: CASSYGTINEQFF; CDR3nt: TGTGCCAGCAGTTACGGGACTATAAATGAGCAGTTCTTC
v_gene: TRBV5-1; j_gene: TRBJ1-2; abundance: NA; d_gene: TRBD1; CDR3aa: CASSPGGFGYGYTF; CDR3nt: TGCGCCAGCAGCCCAGGGGGTTTCGGCTATGGCTACACCTTC
v_gene: TRBV19; j_gene: TRBJ2-4; abundance: NA; d_gene: NA; CDR3aa: CASSIRVDIGQYF; CDR3nt: TGTGCCAGTAGTATACGGGTCGATATTGGTCAGTACTTC
v_gene: TRBV19; j_gene: TRBJ2-1; abundance: NA; d_gene: TRBD1; CDR3aa: CASSKMGTGNYNEQFF; CDR3nt: TGTGCCAGTAGTAAAATGGGGACAGGTAACTACAATGAGCAGTTCTTC
v_gene: TRBV5-4; j_gene: TRBJ1-2; abundance: NA; d_gene: TRBD1; CDR3aa: CASSNRDRGYYGYTF; CDR3nt: TGTGCCAGCAGCAACCGGGACAGGGGGTACTATGGCTACACCTTC
v_gene: TRBV5-1; j_gene: TRBJ1-1; abundance: NA; d_gene: NA; CDR3aa: CASSLDGPPSAEAFF; CDR3nt: TGCGCCAGCAGCTTGGATGGGCCCCCTAGCGCTGAAGCTTTCTTT
v_gene: TRBV6-1; j_gene: TRBJ1-1; abundance: once; d_gene: TRBD1; CDR3aa: CASSERGQGTKAFF; CDR3nt: TGTGCCAGCAGTGAAAGGGGACAGGGGACCAAAGCTTTCTTT
v_gene: TRBV5-6; j_gene: TRBJ2-7; abundance: NA; d_gene: NA; CDR3aa: CASSLLLWTASYEQYF; CDR3nt: TGTGCCAGCAGCTTGTTGCTCTGGACAGCCTCCTACGAGCAGTACTTC
v_gene: TRBV6-5; j_gene: TRBJ1-2; abundance: NA; d_gene: NA; CDR3aa: CASSYSRNLEDGYTF; CDR3nt: TGTGCCAGCAGTTACAGTAGAAACTTAGAAGATGGCTACACCTTC
v_gene: TRBV7-9; j_gene: TRBJ2-7; abundance: NA; d_gene: TRBD2; CDR3aa: CASRRTSGGGEQYF; CDR3nt: TGTGCCAGCAGGCGGACTAGCGGGGGAGGAGAGCAGTACTTC
v_gene: TRBV5-1; j_gene: TRBJ2-1; abundance: NA; d_gene: TRBD1; CDR3aa: CASSSSGTGGNEQFF; CDR3nt: TGCGCCAGCAGCTCCTCCGGGACAGGGGGCAATGAGCAGTTCTTC
v_gene: TRBV5-3; j_gene: TRBJ2-7; abundance: NA; d_gene: TRBD1; CDR3aa: CARSLPPHRTGKEQYF; CDR3nt: TGTGCCAGAAGCTTGCCGCCCCACCGGACAGGGAAGGAGCAGTACTTC
v_gene: TRBV7-2; j_gene: TRBJ2-7; abundance: NA; d_gene: NA; CDR3aa: CASSLGPAAGTGVSYEQYF; CDR3nt: TGTGCCAGCAGCTTAGGTCCGGCGGCGGGGACCGGGGTGTCCTACGAGCAGTACTTC
v_gene: TRBV18; j_gene: TRBJ2-7; abundance: NA; d_gene: NA; CDR3aa: CASSLASRTYEQYF; CDR3nt: TGTGCCAGCTCACTCGCTTCCCGGACTTACGAGCAGTACTTC
v_gene: TRBV30; j_gene: TRBJ1-5; abundance: NA; d_gene: TRBD1; CDR3aa: CAWSRQGANQPQHF; CDR3nt: TGTGCCTGGAGTAGGCAGGGGGCTAATCAGCCCCAGCATTTT
v_gene: TRBV19; j_gene: TRBJ1-1; abundance: NA; d_gene: TRBD1; CDR3aa: CASSSRTGQPTEAFF; CDR3nt: TGTGCCAGTAGTTCCCGGACAGGGCAGCCTACTGAAGCTTTCTTT
v_gene: TRBV6-6; j_gene: TRBJ1-5; abundance: NA; d_gene: NA; CDR3aa: CASRHLGDQPQHF; CDR3nt: TGTGCCAGCAGGCACCTAGGGGATCAGCCCCAGCATTTT
v_gene: TRBV7-3; j_gene: TRBJ1-3; abundance: few; d_gene: NA; CDR3aa: CASSLGQGNTIYF; CDR3nt: TGTGCCAGCAGCTTAGGCCAGGGAAACACCATATATTTT
v_gene: TRBV7-2; j_gene: TRBJ1-2; abundance: NA; d_gene: NA; CDR3aa: CASSLGSRGSYGYTF; CDR3nt: TGTGCCAGCAGCTTAGGGTCCAGAGGGAGCTATGGCTACACCTTC